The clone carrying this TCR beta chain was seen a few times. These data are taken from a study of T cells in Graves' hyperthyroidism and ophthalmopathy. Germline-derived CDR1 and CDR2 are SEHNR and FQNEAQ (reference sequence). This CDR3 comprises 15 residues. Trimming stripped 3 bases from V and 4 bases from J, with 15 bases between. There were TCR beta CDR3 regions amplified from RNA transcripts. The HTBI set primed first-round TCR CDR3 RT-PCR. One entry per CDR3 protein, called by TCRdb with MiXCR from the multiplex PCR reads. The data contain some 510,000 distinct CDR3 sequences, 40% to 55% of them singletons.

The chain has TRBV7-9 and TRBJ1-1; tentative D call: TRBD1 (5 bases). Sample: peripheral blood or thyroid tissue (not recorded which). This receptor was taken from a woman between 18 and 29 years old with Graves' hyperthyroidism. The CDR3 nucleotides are TGTGCCAGCAGCTTGACCGGGGCCGAGGGCACTGAAGCTTTCTTT. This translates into CASSLTGAEGTEAFF. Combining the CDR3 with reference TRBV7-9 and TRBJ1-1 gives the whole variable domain DTGVSQNPRHKITKRGQNVTFRCDPISEHNRLYWYRQTLGQGPEFLTYFQNEAQLEKSRLLSDRFSAERPKGSFSTLEIQRTEQGDSAMYLCASSLTGAEGTEAFFGQGTRLTVV.